This TCR beta chain stems from a study of Ad26.COV2.S vaccination and SARS-CoV-2 variants. Study at large: Intramuscular Ad26.COV2.S doses were given once or twice, 56 days apart. Whole-study results and caveats: Vaccine recipients posted higher spike-specific TCR breadth than their placebo counterparts.

Treatment given: 19 received Ad26.COV2.S at low or high dose, single or two shots; 5 received placebo; per-sample allocation not given. After the first vaccine or placebo injection, samples were drawn on day 63. This person who donated was an adult of 18-55 years in Boston. Assay used: immunoSEQ multiplex PCR; TCRdb lists only in-frame clones, some missing. This table holds about 400,000 clones, 89% found once. This clone was seen just once. Its antigen is currently unknown. The J segment lost 1 base and the V segment lost 5 bases, leaving 4 bases of the junction unmatched. The V gene's germline CDR1 is SEHNR and CDR2 FQNEAQ (reference sequence). The CDR3 extends over 14 amino acids.

The source of this sequence is a person between 18 and 65 years old who received the Ad26.COV2.S COVID-19 vaccine or a placebo. The source material was peripheral blood, sampled in a trial of Ad26.COV2.S vaccine versus placebo. The gene calls are TRBV7-9 and TRBJ1-1; TRBD1 agrees at 7 bases. The CDR3 DNA follows: TGTGCCAGCAGCCGACAGGGAACGAACACTGAAGCTTTCTTT. This translates into CASSRQGTNTEAFF.